This T cell receptor (beta chain) was sequenced for a study of Ad26.COV2.S vaccination and SARS-CoV-2 variants. Here immunoSEQ multiplex PCR was the method, and the copy in TCRdb shows in-frame clones only, minus some. The data show under 550,000 clones, 90% seen once. The ends lost 3 bases at V and 2 bases at J; junction bases unmatched: 5. This CDR3 comprises 15 residues. The V gene's germline CDR1 is SGHDT and CDR2 YYEEEE. The sample's treatment: some 20 received Ad26.COV2.S at low or high dose, single or two shots; roughly 5 received placebo; per-sample allocation not given. The samples were gathered on day 63 after the first injection of vaccine or placebo.

This specimen consisted of peripheral blood, obtained in a trial of Ad26.COV2.S vaccine versus placebo. The chain joins TRBV5-6 to TRBJ2-5; 9 nucleotides align to TRBD2. This TCR was recovered from a person aged 18-65 years who received the Ad26.COV2.S COVID-19 vaccine or a placebo. CDR3 region: CASSSASGEQETQYF. DNA of the CDR3: TGTGCCAGCAGCTCGGCTAGCGGGGAGCAAGAGACCCAGTACTTC.